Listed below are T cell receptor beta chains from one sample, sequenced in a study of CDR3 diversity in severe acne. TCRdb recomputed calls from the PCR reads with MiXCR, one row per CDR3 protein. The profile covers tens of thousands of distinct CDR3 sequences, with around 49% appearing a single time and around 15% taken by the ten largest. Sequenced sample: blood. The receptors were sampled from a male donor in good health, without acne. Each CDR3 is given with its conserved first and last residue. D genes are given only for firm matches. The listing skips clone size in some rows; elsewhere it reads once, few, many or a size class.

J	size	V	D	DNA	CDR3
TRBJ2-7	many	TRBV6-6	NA	TGTGCCAGCAGTTACGGGAACAGGGGCGGGGGCGAGCAGTACTTC	CASSYGNRGGGEQYF
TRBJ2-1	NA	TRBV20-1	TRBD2	TGCAGTGAGGGACTAGGCCTCTTCGAGCAGTTCTTC	CSEGLGLFEQFF
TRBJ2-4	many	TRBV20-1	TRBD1	TGCAGTGCCTTCGCCACCCGTGTACAGGGGTCAAACATTCAGTACTTC	CSAFATRVQGSNIQYF
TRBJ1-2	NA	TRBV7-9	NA	TGTGCCAGCAGCTCGCCCCTAGCGGGTGGCTACACCTTC	CASSSPLAGGYTF
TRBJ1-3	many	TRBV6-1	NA	TGTGCCAGCAGTGGGCAGACCTCTGGAAACACCATATATTTT	CASSGQTSGNTIYF
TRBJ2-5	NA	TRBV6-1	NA	TGTGCCAGCAGACCGGGGGCGAAGACCCAGTACTTC	CASRPGAKTQYF
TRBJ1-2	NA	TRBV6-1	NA	TGTGCCAGCAGTGAAGTTGGGAGCTATGGCTACACCTTC	CASSEVGSYGYTF
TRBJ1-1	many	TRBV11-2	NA	TGTGCCAGCAGCTTAGGTGGGATCGGCACTGAAGCTTTCTTT	CASSLGGIGTEAFF
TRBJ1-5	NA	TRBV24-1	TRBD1	TGTGCCACCAGTGATTCGGGACAGAGGGCTTACCAGCCCCAGCACTTC	CATSDSGQRAYQPQHF
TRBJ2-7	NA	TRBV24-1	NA	TGTGCACCTCCGTGCTCCTACGAGCAGTACTTC	CAPPCSYEQYF
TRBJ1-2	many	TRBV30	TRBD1	TGTGCCTGGACTCGGGACAGGGGGTACTATGGCTACACCTTC	CAWTRDRGYYGYTF
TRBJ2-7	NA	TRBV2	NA	TGTGCCAGCAGTGAACAGCGGCCCTCCTACGAGCAGTACTTC	CASSEQRPSYEQYF
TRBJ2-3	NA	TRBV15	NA	TGTGCCACCAGCGGAGGGGAGGAGGGGGATACGCAGTATTTT	CATSGGEEGDTQYF
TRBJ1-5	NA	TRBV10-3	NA	TGTGCCAGCAGTCCTTACGGGCGGGGAGACGGGGTAAATCAGCCCCAGCATTTT	CASSPYGRGDGVNQPQHF
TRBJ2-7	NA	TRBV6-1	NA	TGTGCCAGCAGTCCGGTCGGAGCGCTCTACGAGCAGTACTTC	CASSPVGALYEQYF
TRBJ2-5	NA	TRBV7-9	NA	TGTGCCAGCAGCCCCGGAGACATGGAGACCCAGTACTTC	CASSPGDMETQYF
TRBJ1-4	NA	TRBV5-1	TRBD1	TGCGCCAGCAGCACAGACAGGGCGGGTAATGAAAAACTGTTTTTT	CASSTDRAGNEKLFF
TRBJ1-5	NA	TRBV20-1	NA	TGCAGTGCTAGAGACGCGGGGAGGTTTAGCAATCAGCCCCAGCATTTT	CSARDAGRFSNQPQHF
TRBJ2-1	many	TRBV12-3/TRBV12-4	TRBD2	TGTGCCAGCAGTTTGGGGACTAGCGGGACAAGCTCCTACAATGAGCAGTTCTTC	CASSLGTSGTSSYNEQFF
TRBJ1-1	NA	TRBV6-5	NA	TGTGCCAGCGAATCGGGTCTGCGTCTGGGTTCCACTGAAGCTTTCTTT	CASESGLRLGSTEAFF
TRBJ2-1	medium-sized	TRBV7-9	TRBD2	TGTGCCAGCAGCGAGGGACTAGCGGTCAATGAGCAGTTCTTC	CASSEGLAVNEQFF
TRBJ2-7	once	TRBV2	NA	TGTGCCAGCAAGGGGGGGGCGCACACCGGGGAGCAGTACTTC	CASKGGAHTGEQYF
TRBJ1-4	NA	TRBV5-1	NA	TGTGCCAGCAGCTCCCGGACTAGCGGGGGGGCGGGTGAAAAACTGTTTTTT	CASSSRTSGGAGEKLFF
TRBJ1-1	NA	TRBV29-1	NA	TGCAGCGTTGAGGTTGGTACTGAAGCTTTCTTT	CSVEVGTEAFF
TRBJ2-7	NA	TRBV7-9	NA	TGTGCCAGCAGCTTAGGCCCCCAGAGTGGCTACGAGCAGTACTTC	CASSLGPQSGYEQYF
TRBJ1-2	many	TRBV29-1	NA	TGCAGCGTTGAAACGGGGGCCAGCTATGGCTACACCTTC	CSVETGASYGYTF
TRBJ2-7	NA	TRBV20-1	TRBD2	TGCAGTGCTCCTAGCGGGGGCCAACCTTATTACGAGCAGTACTTC	CSAPSGGQPYYEQYF
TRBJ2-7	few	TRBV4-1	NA	TGCGCCAGCAGCCAAGATCCGACCTCTGGCTACGAGCAGTACTTC	CASSQDPTSGYEQYF
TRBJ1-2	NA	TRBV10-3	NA	TGTGCCATCAGTCTCGCGGATAACTATGGCTACACCTTC	CAISLADNYGYTF
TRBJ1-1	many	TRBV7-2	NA	TGTGCCAGCAGCTCCGGGCCTCAGGTAGTAGCTTTCTTT	CASSSGPQVVAFF
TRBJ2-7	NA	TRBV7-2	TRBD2	TGTGCCAGCAGCCACCCGAGCGGGAGCAAACTTCTGGAGTACTTC	CASSHPSGSKLLEYF
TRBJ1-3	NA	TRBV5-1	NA	TGCGCCAGCAGCTTGGGGCCCCCCGGCCACTCTGGAAACACCATATATTTT	CASSLGPPGHSGNTIYF
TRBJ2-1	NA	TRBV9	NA	TGTGCCAGCGGGGAGAGGACAGTTACTGAGCAGTTCTTC	CASGERTVTEQFF
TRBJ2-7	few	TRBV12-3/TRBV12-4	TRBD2	TGTGCCAGCAGTTTGACTAGCGGCTCCTACGAGCAGTACTTC	CASSLTSGSYEQYF
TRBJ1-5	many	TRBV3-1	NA	TGTGCCAGCAGCCAATCTTTAGGGCCGGGTCAGCCCCAGCATTTT	CASSQSLGPGQPQHF
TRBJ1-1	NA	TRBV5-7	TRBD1	TGTGCCAGCAGCAGAACAGGGGGCACGACTGAAGCTTTCTTT	CASSRTGGTTEAFF
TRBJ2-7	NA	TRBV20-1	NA	TGCAGTGCGCAGGCGATCTACGAGCAGTACTTC	CSAQAIYEQYF
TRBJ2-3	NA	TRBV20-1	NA	NA	CSASVTEAFFGQGTDTQYF
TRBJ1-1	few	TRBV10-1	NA	TGCGCCAGCAGTGCCCGGGCCACCTCCCTAAACACTGAAGCTTTCTTT	CASSARATSLNTEAFF
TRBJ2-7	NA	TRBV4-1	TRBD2	TGCGCCAGCAGCCAAGGAAGTCTAGCGGAGGGGTACGAGCAGTACTTC	CASSQGSLAEGYEQYF
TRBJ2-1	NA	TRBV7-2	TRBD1	TGTGCCAGCTCACCGGGGACAGCTGACAATGAGCAGTTCTTC	CASSPGTADNEQFF
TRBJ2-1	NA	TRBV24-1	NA	TGTGCCACCAGCGATAACCCGGGGGATGAGCAGTTCTTC	CATSDNPGDEQFF
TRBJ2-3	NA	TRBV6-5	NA	TGTGCCAGCAGTTACTCGGACCGACCCGAGGGGACCACAGATACGCAGTATTTT	CASSYSDRPEGTTDTQYF
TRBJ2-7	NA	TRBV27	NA	TGTGCCAGCAGTTCGGCAGGGATCCGTTACGAGCAGTACTTC	CASSSAGIRYEQYF
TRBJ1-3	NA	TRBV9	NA	TGTGCCAGCAGTGGCGGGAACACCATATATTTT	CASSGGNTIYF
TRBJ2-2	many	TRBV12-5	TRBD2	TGTGCTAGTGGTTTGCTTGGGGCTAGCGGGAGGACCGGGGAGCTGTTTTTT	CASGLLGASGRTGELFF
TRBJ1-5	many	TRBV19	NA	TGTGCCAGTAGTATGACAGGCGGTAGCAATCAGCCCCAGCATTTT	CASSMTGGSNQPQHF
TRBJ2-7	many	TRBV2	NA	TGTGCCAGCAGTGGGCTAACAGGGGAGCAGTACTTC	CASSGLTGEQYF